This T cell receptor (beta chain) comes out of a study of blood T cell repertoires in COVID-19. About the research overall: Researchers got acute and convalescent COVID-19 samples from the United States, Italy and Spain. The analysed material was cDNA or gDNA that came from T cells, B-cell-depleted T cells, or PBMCs.

Per the original methods: Counts of nucleated cells, estimated from reference gene primer amplification, were obtained. Measured with immunoSEQ multiplex PCR; TCRdb has only the in-frame clones, and not every one. V, J and clone size were drawn from that table, and D and trimming were deduced from the DNA. This repertoire shows roughly 70,000 clones, roughly three quarters found once; its top ten account for about 6%. The V gene lost 5 bases and the J gene lost 6 bases, with 13 bases spanning the gap. CDR1 and CDR2 from the germline V gene are SGHAT and FQNNGV. The CDR3 spans 14 residues. The sample was peripheral blood. The TCR comes from a woman in her sixties or seventies with acute or convalescent COVID-19. The chain combines TRBV11-2 with TRBJ2-2; unclear D gene. CDR3 region: CASSPTLPAGELFF. The DNA for the CDR3 is TGTGCCAGCAGCCCGACACTTCCCGCCGGGGAGCTGTTTTTT.